The 29 T cell receptor beta chains below all came from one sample that was sequenced in a study of a mutant IDH1 vaccine in newly diagnosed glioma. Sequenced by immunoSEQ multiplex PCR; TCRdb stores in-frame clones only, minus some. The sample shows tens of thousands of clones, over 70% of them seen only once. The antigens for these receptors are not known. Specified time point: week 23, last vaccination. With topical imiquimod, each dose of the vaccine consisted of 300 ug of mutant IDH1 20-mer peptide. Sequenced here: PBMCs, sampled from a glioma patient whose treatment included an IDH1 peptide vaccine. The receptor source for this set is a middle-aged woman with glioma. Some clones in this sample may be carry-over from other donors' samples.

V usage is TRBV23-1 and J usage is TRBJ2-7; maybe TRBD1 (6 bases). TRBV23-1 is reported as an ORF; its role is uncertain. Trimming pared 3 bases from V and 1 base from J, leaving 22 bases between. This CDR3 comprises 18 residues. This chain's CDR3 is CASSHEFGGQQPSYEQYF. CDR3 sequence (DNA): TGCGCCAGCAGTCACGAGTTTGGTGGACAGCAACCTTCCTACGAGCAGTACTTC.

V and J are TRBV27 and TRBJ2-7; 10 bases map to TRBD1. The CDR3 has 13 residues. CDR1 and CDR2 (germline): MNHEY, SMNVEV (reference sequence). V dropped 3 bases and J dropped 5; count of bases not matched to a gene: 1. The CDR3 region is CASSFGTGDEQYF. In DNA, the CDR3 is TGTGCCAGCAGTTTCGGGACAGGGGACGAGCAGTACTTC.

The rearrangement uses TRBV2 and TRBJ2-5; no definite D call. Looked up from germline, CDR1 is SNHLY and CDR2 is FYNNEI. The CDR3 extends over 12 amino acids. V shed 5 bases and J shed 6 bases, with 10 bases lying between them. The DNA of the CDR3 is TGTGCCAGCAGTTGGACCTTTCAGACCCAGTACTTC. Its protein is CASSWTFQTQYF.

V gene TRBV5-6 combines with J gene TRBJ1-4; D gene ambiguous. The germline gives CDR1 SGHDT, CDR2 YYEEEE. The ends were cut back, 1 base at V and 5 bases at J, with 9 bases in the middle. This CDR3 is 14 amino acids long. For the CDR3, the DNA is TGTGCCAGCAGCTTGACGGGGATCAATGAAAAACTGTTTTTT. This codes for CASSLTGINEKLFF.

The chain recombines TRBV19 with TRBJ1-2; 9 positions match TRBD1. This CDR3 is 12 amino acids long. V dropped 10 bases and J dropped 4; count of bases not matched to a gene: 4. Germline assignment: CDR1 LNHDA and CDR2 SQIVND (reference sequence). CDR3 residues: CATTTGGYGYTF. The CDR3, as DNA: TGTGCCACAACGACAGGGGGCTATGGCTACACCTTC.

The CDR3 region is CASSTGMNTEAFF. CDR3 nucleotide sequence: TGTGCCAGCAGCACTGGGATGAACACTGAAGCTTTCTTT. The V call is TRBV9, the J call TRBJ1-1; the D is unclear. V gave up 4 bases and J gave up 0 bases, with 7 bases separating them. This CDR3 spans 13 amino acids. Per the germline V gene, CDR1 is SGDLS and CDR2 is YYNGEE.

This clone was picked up a small number of times. The conserved phenylalanine or tryptophan is not found at the CDR3 terminus, so this likely reflects a read error. It is unclear where the CDR3 begins or ends on the DNA, so no DNA is shown, and the CDR3 is as TCRdb lists it. The chain links TRBV2 to TRBJ1-2. Germline V gene sequence: CDR1 SNHLY, CDR2 FYNNEI. The CDR3 has 9 residues if both end residues are counted. The CDR3 loop reads CASSEALKA.

This clone has a handful of counts. The chain combines TRBV30 with TRBJ1-3, with unresolved D. Between the trimmed V and J ends, which lost 0 bases and 1 base, there was a span of 10 bases. The CDR3 spans 15 residues. CDR1 GTSNPN and CDR2 SVGIG come from the germline V gene (reference sequence). CDR3 in DNA: TGTGCCTGGAGTGTAAGGTGGCAGTCTGGAAACACCATATATTTT. Its protein is CAWSVRWQSGNTIYF.

The CDR3 here is CASSSGTGRNEKLFF. The CDR3, as DNA: TGTGCCAGCAGCTCGGGGACAGGGAGGAATGAAAAACTGTTTTTT. V is TRBV5-5 and J is TRBJ1-4, with TRBD1 identical over 9 bases. J was trimmed by 5 bases and V by 3 bases; bases with no gene match: 5. Germline CDR1 reads SGHKS; CDR2 reads YYEKEE (reference sequence). The CDR3 is made up of 15 amino acids.

This clone was counted between two and nine times. The chain links TRBV18 to TRBJ1-5, with a weak D call TRBD1 (6 bases). Trimming removed 6 bases at V and 7 bases at J, with 13 bases between. This CDR3 spans 13 amino acids. Germline assignment: CDR1 KGHSH and CDR2 LQKENI. The CDR3 DNA reads as TGTGCCAGCTCTACGGGGGGCAGACAGCCCCAGCATTTT. Translating it yields CASSTGGRQPQHF.

The chain is built from TRBV28 and TRBJ1-1; D is unclear. V was clipped by 3 bases and J by 1 base, with 6 bases between them. CDR1 is MDHEN, CDR2 SYDVKM, per germline. The CDR3 runs to 13 residues. Here the CDR3 reads CASSFGPNTEAFF. CDR3 coding DNA: TGTGCCAGCAGTTTTGGGCCGAACACTGAAGCTTTCTTT.

This clone was observed a handful of times. The chain employs TRBV28 and TRBJ1-2; TRBD1 matches 7 bases. The germline V gene has CDR1 MDHEN and CDR2 SYDVKM. CDR3 length: 16 amino acids. V lost 4 bases, J lost 3 bases, and 11 bases stayed unmatched. The chain's CDR3 is CASSSAGGPMDYGYTF. The DNA for the CDR3 is TGTGCCAGCAGTTCGGCAGGGGGTCCCATGGACTATGGCTACACCTTC.

The chain recombines TRBV6-1 with TRBJ1-2; D gene unclear. Trimming shortened V by 8 bases and J by 8 bases, and 6 bases separated the two germline ends. Germline lookup yields CDR1 MNHNS and CDR2 SASEGT. This CDR3 comprises 9 residues. CDR3 nucleotide sequence: TGTGCCAGCTCAAGCGGCTACACCTTC. Translated: CASSSGYTF.

The chain couples TRBV7-8 to TRBJ1-5, with TRBD1 matching over 7 bases. The CDR3 length is 15 residues. From germline, CDR1 is SGHVS and CDR2 FQNEAQ. J gave up 10 bases and V 5 bases, and 14 bases lay outside the gene matches. The chain's CDR3 is CASSPQPDRVLPQHF. The DNA for the CDR3 is TGTGCCAGCAGCCCACAACCCGACAGGGTTCTTCCCCAGCATTTT.

The chain employs TRBV28 and TRBJ1-1; D gene uncertain. CDR1 MDHEN and CDR2 SYDVKM come from the germline V gene. V gave up 1 base and J gave up 5 bases, with 8 bases separating them. This CDR3 comprises 13 residues. As DNA, the CDR3 is TGTGCCAGCAGTTTATCGTCGCAGACTGAAGCTTTCTTT. Translating it yields CASSLSSQTEAFF.

The chain joins TRBV5-1 to TRBJ2-7; D perhaps matches TRBD1 (6 bases). This CDR3 is built from 14 residues. Trimming cost V 5 bases and J 0 bases, with 12 bases left between them. Germline assignment: CDR1 SGHRS and CDR2 YFSETQ. The CDR3 region has the DNA TGCGCCAGCAGGTCTGGACAGACCTCCTACGAGCAGTACTTC. Protein sequence: CASRSGQTSYEQYF.

Concerning this clone itself: The same CDR3 is also encoded by other DNA sequences in this sample. V usage is TRBV18 and J usage is TRBJ2-5; maybe TRBD2 (5 bases). Germline V lookup: CDR1 KGHSH, CDR2 LQKENI. The CDR3 is 14 residues long. V lost 0 bases to trimming and J lost 1 base, with 6 bases between them. CDR3 sequence reads: CASSPPGVQETQYF. The DNA of the CDR3 is TGTGCCAGCTCACCACCCGGGGTCCAAGAGACCCAGTACTTC.

The V and J genes are TRBV20-1 and TRBJ2-7, with D perhaps matching TRBD1 (5 bases). This CDR3 region has 11 residues. V lost 3 bases and J 3 bases, leaving 6 bases between the germline ends. From germline, CDR1 is DFQATT and CDR2 SNEGSKA (reference sequence). Written as DNA, the CDR3 is TGCAGTGCTAGGGGGCGCTACGAGCAGTACTTC. Translating it yields CSARGRYEQYF.

The chain combines TRBV2 with TRBJ1-3; 7 nucleotides line up with TRBD1. Germline V gene data show CDR1 as SNHLY and CDR2 as FYNNEI. The CDR3 totals 13 residues. V was clipped by 6 bases and J by 11 bases; unmatched bases: 10. The CDR3 protein is CASRSTGSLAIYF. For the CDR3, the DNA is TGTGCCAGCAGGTCGACAGGGAGCTTAGCCATATATTTT.

The chain recombines TRBV5-4 with TRBJ1-2; TRBD1 matches at 10 bases. The CDR3 has 17 amino acids. Germline V gene lookup returns CDR1 SGHNT and CDR2 YYREEE (reference sequence). With 0 bases clipped from V and 4 bases from J, the junction kept 9 bases outside the gene matches. The DNA for the CDR3 is TGTGCCAGCAGCTTGGATAGGGGGACAGGGGACTCCTATGGCTACACCTTC. Amino acids: CASSLDRGTGDSYGYTF.

This sequence joins TRBV14 and TRBJ2-7; 9 nucleotides align to TRBD1. The CDR3 runs 16 residues. The germline V gene encodes CDR1 SGHDN and CDR2 FVKESK. V lost 1 base and J lost 3; bases outside the gene matches: 7. Here the CDR3 DNA reads TGTGCCAGCAGCCAAGTAGGAAGACAGGGGGGCTACGAGCAGTACTTC. This translates into CASSQVGRQGGYEQYF. The complete variable domain, with remaining parts taken from reference TRBV14 and TRBJ2-7, reads EAGVTQFPSHSVIEKGQTVTLRCDPISGHDNLYWYRRVMGKEIKFLLHFVKESKQDESGMPNNRFLAERTGGTYSTLKVQPAELEDSGVYFCASSQVGRQGGYEQYFGPGTRLTVT.

This chain uses TRBV28 with TRBJ2-5; a weak D match, TRBD1 (6 bases). The CDR3 consists of 15 residues. CDR1 and CDR2 (germline): MDHEN, SYDVKM. Deletions cut 4 bases from V and 3 bases from J, with 15 bases between. The CDR3 DNA is TGTGCCAGCAGTTGGGCCTCACAGGGAAAAGAGACCCAGTACTTC. Its protein is CASSWASQGKETQYF. The full variable domain, rest sourced from reference TRBV28 and TRBJ2-5, is DVKVTQSSRYLVKRTGEKVFLECVQDMDHENMFWYRQDPGLGLRLIYFSYDVKMKEKGDIPEGYSVSREKKERFSLILESASTNQTSMYLCASSWASQGKETQYFGPGTRLLVL.

The chain uses TRBV5-4 and TRBJ2-7, with D maybe TRBD2 (6 bases). The V gene lost 4 bases and the J gene lost 4 bases, with 15 bases spanning the gap. Per germline, CDR1 SGHNT and CDR2 YYREEE (reference sequence). CDR3 size: 14 residues. This CDR3 reads CASSQGLEQYEQYF. The CDR3, as DNA: TGTGCCAGCAGCCAGGGACTGGAACAATACGAGCAGTACTTC.

The rearrangement links TRBV15 to TRBJ2-7, with TRBD2 as a possible D gene (5 bases). V lost 3 bases and J lost 3, with 9 bases in between. Germline loops: CDR1 LNHNV, CDR2 YYDKDF (reference sequence). The CDR3 runs 13 residues. The CDR3 loop reads CATSSRDFYEQYF. CDR3 coding DNA: TGTGCCACCAGCAGTCGGGATTTCTACGAGCAGTACTTC. Supplemented by reference TRBV15 and TRBJ2-7, the full variable domain reads DAMVIQNPRYQVTQFGKPVTLSCSQTLNHNVMYWYQQKSSQAPKLLFHYYDKDFNNEADTPDNFQSRRPNTSFCFLDIRSPGLGDTAMYLCATSSRDFYEQYFGPGTRLTVT.

The V and J genes are TRBV9 and TRBJ2-3; the match to TRBD1 covers 7 bases. J lost 1 base, V lost 4 bases, and 6 bases had no gene match. In germline, CDR1 is SGDLS, CDR2 YYNGEE. The CDR3 has 15 amino acids. In nucleotides, the CDR3 is TGTGCCAGCAGCTACAGACAGGGTGGCACAGATACGCAGTATTTT. Translating gives CASSYRQGGTDTQYF.

The rearrangement links TRBV6-5 to TRBJ1-4; TRBD1 matches 8 bases. This CDR3 has 13 residues. Trimming took 4 bases from V and 13 from J; bases not matched to a gene: 8. CDR1 is MNHEY and CDR2 is SVGAGI in the germline V gene. Written as DNA, the CDR3 is TGTGCCAGCAGTTTCCGGGACAGGATGAGACTGTTTTTT. Its protein product is CASSFRDRMRLFF.

CDR3 bases: TGTGCCAGCAGCGTGGGATCCGGGACAGCCTCCTACGAGCAGTACTTC. Translated: CASSVGSGTASYEQYF. The chain has TRBV9 and TRBJ2-7; 7 nucleotides align to TRBD1. The germline V gene has CDR1 SGDLS and CDR2 YYNGEE. J gave up 0 bases and V 2 bases, and 8 bases lay outside the gene matches. The CDR3 consists of 16 residues.

The rearrangement uses TRBV19 and TRBJ1-2, with TRBD1 matching over 10 bases. This CDR3 spans 13 amino acids. Germline V gene sequence: CDR1 LNHDA, CDR2 SQIVND (reference sequence). The junction had 7 bases not matched to a gene; V was cut back by 7 bases and J by 8 bases. This CDR3 reads CASITGTGVGYTF. The CDR3 bases are TGTGCCAGTATAACCGGGACAGGGGTCGGCTACACCTTC.

This chain uses TRBV11-3 with TRBJ2-5, with D perhaps being TRBD1 or TRBD2 (5 bases each). Looked up from germline, CDR1 is SGHNT and CDR2 is YENEEA. V lost 3 bases and J 3 bases, leaving 11 bases between the germline ends. CDR3 size: 14 residues. For the CDR3, the DNA is TGTGCCAGCAGCTTCCGGGGCACCGAAGAGACCCAGTACTTC. It is translated as CASSFRGTEETQYF.